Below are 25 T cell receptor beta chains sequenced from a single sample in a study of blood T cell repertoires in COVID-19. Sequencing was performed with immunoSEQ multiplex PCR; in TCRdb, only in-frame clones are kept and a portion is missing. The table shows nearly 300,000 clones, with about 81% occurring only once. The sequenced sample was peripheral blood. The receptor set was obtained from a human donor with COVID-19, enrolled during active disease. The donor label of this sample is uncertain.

CDR3 nucleotides: TGTGCCAGCATTCTTGCCCTAGGACAGGGTACTGGCTACACCTTC. Translated, it gives CASILALGQGTGYTF. The V gene is TRBV6-5, the J gene TRBJ1-2; 8 positions agree with TRBD1. The germline gives CDR1 MNHEY, CDR2 SVGAGI. This CDR3 region has 15 residues. V shed 7 bases and J 7 bases; nucleotides not matched to a gene: 14.

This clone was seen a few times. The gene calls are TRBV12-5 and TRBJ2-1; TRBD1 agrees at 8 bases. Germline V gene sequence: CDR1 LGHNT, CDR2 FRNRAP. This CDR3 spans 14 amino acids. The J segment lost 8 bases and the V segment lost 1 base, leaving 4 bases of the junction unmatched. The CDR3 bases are TGTGCTAGTGGTTTGGCAGGGGGCGCATATGAGCAGTTCTTC. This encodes CASGLAGGAYEQFF.

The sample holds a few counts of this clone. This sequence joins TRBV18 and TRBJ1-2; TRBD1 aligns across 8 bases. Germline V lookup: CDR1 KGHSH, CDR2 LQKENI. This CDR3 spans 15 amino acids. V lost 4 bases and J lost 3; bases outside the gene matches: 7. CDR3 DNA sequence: TGTGCCAGCTCACTACTACAGGGGGGCGACTATGGCTACACCTTC. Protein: CASSLLQGGDYGYTF. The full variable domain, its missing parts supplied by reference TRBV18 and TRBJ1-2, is NAGVMQNPRHLVRRRGQEARLRCSPMKGHSHVYWYRQLPEEGLKFMVYLQKENIIDESGMPKERFSAEFPKEGPSILRIQQVVRGDSAAYFCASSLLQGGDYGYTFGSGTRLTVV.

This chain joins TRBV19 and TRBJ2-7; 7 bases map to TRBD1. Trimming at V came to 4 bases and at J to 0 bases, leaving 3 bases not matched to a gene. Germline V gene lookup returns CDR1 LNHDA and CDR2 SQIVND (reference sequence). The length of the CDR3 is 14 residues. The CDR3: CASSTTGSSYEQYF. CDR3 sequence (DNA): TGTGCCAGTAGTACGACAGGGAGCTCCTACGAGCAGTACTTC.

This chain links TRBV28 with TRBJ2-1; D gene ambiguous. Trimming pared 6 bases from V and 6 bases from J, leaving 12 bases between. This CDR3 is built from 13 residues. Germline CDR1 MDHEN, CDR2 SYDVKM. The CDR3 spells CASSPNLFNEQFF. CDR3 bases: TGTGCCAGCAGCCCCAATCTATTCAATGAGCAGTTCTTC.

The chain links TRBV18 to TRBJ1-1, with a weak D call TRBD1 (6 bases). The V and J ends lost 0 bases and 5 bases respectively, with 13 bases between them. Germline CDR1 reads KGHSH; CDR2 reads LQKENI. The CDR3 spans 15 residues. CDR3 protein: CASSPPKGEKTEAFF. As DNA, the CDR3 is TGTGCCAGCTCACCACCTAAGGGGGAAAAAACTGAAGCTTTCTTT.

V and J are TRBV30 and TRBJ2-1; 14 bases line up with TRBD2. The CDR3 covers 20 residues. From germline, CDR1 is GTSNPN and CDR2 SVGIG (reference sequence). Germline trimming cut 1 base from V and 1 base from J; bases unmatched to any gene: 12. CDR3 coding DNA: TGTGCCTGGAGTGGGGGGACTAGCGGGAGTAAGTTTATGTCCTACAATGAGCAGTTCTTC. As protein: CAWSGGTSGSKFMSYNEQFF.

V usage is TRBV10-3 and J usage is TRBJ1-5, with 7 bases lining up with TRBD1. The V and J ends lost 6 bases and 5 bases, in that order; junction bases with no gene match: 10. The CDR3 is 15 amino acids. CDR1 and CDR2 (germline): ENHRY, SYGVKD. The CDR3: CAISDREGDHQPQHF. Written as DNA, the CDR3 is TGTGCCATCAGCGACAGGGAAGGGGACCATCAGCCCCAGCATTTT.

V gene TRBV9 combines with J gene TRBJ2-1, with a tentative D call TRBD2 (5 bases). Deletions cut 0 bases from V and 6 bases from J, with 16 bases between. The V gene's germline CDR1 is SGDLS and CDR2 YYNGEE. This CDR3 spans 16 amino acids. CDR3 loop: CASSVGGLLGVNEQFF. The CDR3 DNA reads TGTGCCAGCAGCGTAGGGGGTCTGCTCGGGGTCAATGAGCAGTTCTTC.

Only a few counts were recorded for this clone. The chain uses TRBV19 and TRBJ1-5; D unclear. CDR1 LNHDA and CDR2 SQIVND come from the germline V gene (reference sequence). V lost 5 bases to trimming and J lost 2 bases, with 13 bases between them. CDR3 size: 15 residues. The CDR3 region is CASSAGRGGNQPQHF. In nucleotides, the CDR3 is TGTGCCAGTAGTGCCGGTCGGGGTGGCAATCAGCCCCAGCATTTT.

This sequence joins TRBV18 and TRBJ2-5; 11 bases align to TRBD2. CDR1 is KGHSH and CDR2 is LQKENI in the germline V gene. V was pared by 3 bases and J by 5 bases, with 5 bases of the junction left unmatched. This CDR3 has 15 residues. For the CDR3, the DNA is TGTGCCAGCTCACCGGTAGTAGCGGGAGGGGAGACCCAGTACTTC. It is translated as CASSPVVAGGETQYF.

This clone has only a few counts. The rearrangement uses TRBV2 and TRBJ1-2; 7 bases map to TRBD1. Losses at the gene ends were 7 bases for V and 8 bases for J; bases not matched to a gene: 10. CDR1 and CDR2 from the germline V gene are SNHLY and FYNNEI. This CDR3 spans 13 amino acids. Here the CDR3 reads CASMLRDSVGYTF. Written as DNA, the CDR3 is TGTGCCAGCATGCTGCGGGACAGCGTGGGCTACACCTTC.

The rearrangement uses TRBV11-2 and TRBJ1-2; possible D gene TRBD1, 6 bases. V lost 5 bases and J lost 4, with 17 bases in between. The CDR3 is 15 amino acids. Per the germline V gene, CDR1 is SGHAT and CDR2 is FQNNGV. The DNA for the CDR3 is TGTGCCAGCAGCCCACGGGCAGGGGCTGCCTATGGCTACACCTTC. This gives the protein CASSPRAGAAYGYTF.

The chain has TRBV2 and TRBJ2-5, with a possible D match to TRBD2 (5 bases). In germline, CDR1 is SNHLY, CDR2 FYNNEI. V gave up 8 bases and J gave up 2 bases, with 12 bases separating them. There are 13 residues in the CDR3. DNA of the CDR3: TGTGCCAGCCTTAGAGGGTTACAAGAGACCCAGTACTTC. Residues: CASLRGLQETQYF. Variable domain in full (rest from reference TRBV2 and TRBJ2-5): EPEVTQTPSHQVTQMGQEVILRCVPISNHLYFYWYRQILGQKVEFLVSFYNNEISEKSEIFDDQFSVERPDGSNFTLKIRSTKLEDSAMYFCASLRGLQETQYFGPGTRLLVL.

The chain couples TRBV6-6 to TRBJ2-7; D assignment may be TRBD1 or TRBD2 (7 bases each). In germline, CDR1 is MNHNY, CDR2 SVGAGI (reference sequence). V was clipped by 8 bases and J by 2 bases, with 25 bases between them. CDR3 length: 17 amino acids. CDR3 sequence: CASGRQGGSAGAYEQYF. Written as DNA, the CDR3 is TGTGCCAGCGGTCGACAGGGTGGATCGGCGGGAGCCTACGAGCAGTACTTC.

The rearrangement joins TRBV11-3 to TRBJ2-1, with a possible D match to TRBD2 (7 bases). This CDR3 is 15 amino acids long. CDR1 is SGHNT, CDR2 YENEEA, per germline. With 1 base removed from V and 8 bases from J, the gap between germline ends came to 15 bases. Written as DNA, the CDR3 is TGTGCCAGCAGCTTAGTCGGGGGGCGGCGGGATGAGCAGTTCTTC. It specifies CASSLVGGRRDEQFF.

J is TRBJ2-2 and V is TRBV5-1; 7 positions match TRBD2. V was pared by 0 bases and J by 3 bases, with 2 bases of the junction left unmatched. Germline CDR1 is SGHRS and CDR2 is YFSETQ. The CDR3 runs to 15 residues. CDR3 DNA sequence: TGCGCCAGCAGCTTGGTTCTAGCGGACACCGGGGAGCTGTTTTTT. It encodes CASSLVLADTGELFF.

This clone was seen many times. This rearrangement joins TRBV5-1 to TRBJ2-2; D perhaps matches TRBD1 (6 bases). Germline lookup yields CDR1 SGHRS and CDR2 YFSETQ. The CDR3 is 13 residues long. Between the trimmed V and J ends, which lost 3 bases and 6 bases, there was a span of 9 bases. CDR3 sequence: CASSYRASGELFF. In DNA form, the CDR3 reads TGCGCCAGCAGCTACAGGGCCTCCGGGGAGCTGTTTTTT.

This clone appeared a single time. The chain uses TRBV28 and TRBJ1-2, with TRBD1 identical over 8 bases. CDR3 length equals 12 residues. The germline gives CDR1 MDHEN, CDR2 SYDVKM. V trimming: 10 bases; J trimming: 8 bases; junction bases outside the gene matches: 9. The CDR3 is CATRGLLEGYTF. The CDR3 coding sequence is TGTGCCACCAGGGGGCTCCTGGAGGGCTACACCTTC.

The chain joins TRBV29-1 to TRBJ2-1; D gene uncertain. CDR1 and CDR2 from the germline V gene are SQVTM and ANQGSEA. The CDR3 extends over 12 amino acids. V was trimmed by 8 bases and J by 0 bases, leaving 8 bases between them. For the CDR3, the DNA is TGCAGCCACACCGACTCCTACAATGAGCAGTTCTTC. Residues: CSHTDSYNEQFF.

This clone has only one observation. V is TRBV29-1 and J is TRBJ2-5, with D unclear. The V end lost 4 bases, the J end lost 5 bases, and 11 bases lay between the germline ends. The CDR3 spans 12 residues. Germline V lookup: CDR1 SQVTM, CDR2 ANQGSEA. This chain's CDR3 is CSVVSSVETQYF. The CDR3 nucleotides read TGCAGCGTTGTATCGAGTGTGGAGACCCAGTACTTC. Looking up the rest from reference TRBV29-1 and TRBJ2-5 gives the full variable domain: SAVISQKPSRDICQRGTSLTIQCQVDSQVTMMFWYRQQPGQSLTLIATANQGSEATYESGFVIDKFPISRPNLTFSTLTVSNMSPEDSSIYLCSVVSSVETQYFGPGTRLLVL.

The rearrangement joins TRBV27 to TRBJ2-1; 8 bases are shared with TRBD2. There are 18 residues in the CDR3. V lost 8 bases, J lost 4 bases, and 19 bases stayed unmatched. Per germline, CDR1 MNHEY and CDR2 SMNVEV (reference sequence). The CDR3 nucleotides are TGTGCCAGCCGGGGAGAGGGAAGAACTAGCGGTTCGTACAATGAGCAGTTCTTC. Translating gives CASRGEGRTSGSYNEQFF.

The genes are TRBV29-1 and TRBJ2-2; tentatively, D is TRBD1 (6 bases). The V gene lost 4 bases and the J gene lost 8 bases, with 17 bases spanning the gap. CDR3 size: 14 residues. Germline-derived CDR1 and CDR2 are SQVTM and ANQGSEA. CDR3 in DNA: TGCAGCGTTGTTAAGGACAGCCTACCAGGGGAGCTGTTTTTT. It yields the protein CSVVKDSLPGELFF.

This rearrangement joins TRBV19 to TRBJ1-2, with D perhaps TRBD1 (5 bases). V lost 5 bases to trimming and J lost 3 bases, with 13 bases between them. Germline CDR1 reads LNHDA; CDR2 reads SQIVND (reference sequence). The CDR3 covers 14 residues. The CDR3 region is CASSARGRDYGYTF. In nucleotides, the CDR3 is TGTGCCAGTAGTGCGCGGGGCCGCGACTATGGCTACACCTTC. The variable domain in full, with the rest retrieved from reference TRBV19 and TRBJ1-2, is DGGITQSPKYLFRKEGQNVTLSCEQNLNHDAMYWYRQDPGQGLRLIYYSQIVNDFQKGDIAEGYSVSREKKESFPLTVTSAQKNPTAFYLCASSARGRDYGYTFGSGTRLTVV.

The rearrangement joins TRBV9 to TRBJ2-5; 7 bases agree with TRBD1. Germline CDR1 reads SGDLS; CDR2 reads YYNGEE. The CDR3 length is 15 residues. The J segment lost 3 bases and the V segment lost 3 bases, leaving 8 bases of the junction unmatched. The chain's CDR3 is CASSGQGTAEETQYF. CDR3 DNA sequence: TGTGCCAGCAGCGGGCAAGGGACAGCCGAAGAGACCCAGTACTTC.